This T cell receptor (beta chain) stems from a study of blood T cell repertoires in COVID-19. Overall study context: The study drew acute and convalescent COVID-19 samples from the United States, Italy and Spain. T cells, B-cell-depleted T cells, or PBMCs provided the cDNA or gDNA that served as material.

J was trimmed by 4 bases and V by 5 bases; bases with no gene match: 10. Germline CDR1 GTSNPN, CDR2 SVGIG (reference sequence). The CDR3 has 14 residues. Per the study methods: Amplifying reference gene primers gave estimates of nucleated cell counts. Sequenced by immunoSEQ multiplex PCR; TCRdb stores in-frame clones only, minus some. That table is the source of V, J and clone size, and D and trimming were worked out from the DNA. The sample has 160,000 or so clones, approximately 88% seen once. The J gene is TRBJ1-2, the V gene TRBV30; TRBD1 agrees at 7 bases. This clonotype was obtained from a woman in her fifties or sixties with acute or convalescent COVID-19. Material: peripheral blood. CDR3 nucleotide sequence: TGTGCCTGGCCAACAGGGGTCGGACTCTATGGCTACACCTTC. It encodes CAWPTGVGLYGYTF.